These 22 T cell receptor beta chains were all obtained from the same sample, sequenced in a study of blood T cell repertoires in COVID-19. The table came from immunoSEQ multiplex PCR; TCRdb's copy has only in-frame clones and leaves some out. The data hold 11,000 to 15,000 clones, with 85% to 90% observed a single time. Material for sequencing was peripheral blood. These receptors were taken from a human donor in a cohort sampled during active COVID-19.

CDR3 in amino acids: CASRRTGTGESGYTF. For the CDR3, the DNA is TGTGCCAGCAGACGAACCGGGACAGGGGAAAGTGGCTACACCTTC. The V gene is TRBV6-5, the J gene TRBJ1-2; TRBD1 agrees at 10 bases. With V trimmed by 6 bases and J by 7 bases, 11 bases remained unmatched. From germline, CDR1 is MNHEY and CDR2 SVGAGI. CDR3 length: 15 residues.

This clone was detected a few times. The chain carries TRBV4-3 and TRBJ1-2; 8 bases fit TRBD1. V shed 1 base, J shed 6 bases, and the junction held 4 bases outside the gene matches. Germline V gives CDR1 LGHNA, CDR2 YSLEER. The CDR3 consists of 14 residues. The CDR3 bases are TGCGCCAGCAGCCAAGTTCCGGACAGGGATGGCTACACCTTC. Residues: CASSQVPDRDGYTF.

J is TRBJ1-5 and V is TRBV19; 8 bases line up with TRBD1. CDR3 length: 15 amino acids. The junction had 8 bases not matched to a gene; V was cut back by 3 bases and J by 7 bases. Germline V gene data show CDR1 as LNHDA and CDR2 as SQIVND (reference sequence). The CDR3 DNA reads TGTGCCAGTAGTATTTTACAGGGGGAGGTGCAGCCCCAGCATTTT. Translated: CASSILQGEVQPQHF.

This rearrangement joins TRBV5-6 to TRBJ2-1; TRBD2 agrees at 9 bases. Per germline, CDR1 SGHDT and CDR2 YYEEEE. This CDR3 has 12 amino acids. J gave up 9 bases and V 5 bases, and 3 bases lay outside the gene matches. The CDR3 DNA reads as TGTGCCAGCAGTTTACTAGCGGGTGAGCAGTTCTTC. Amino acid sequence: CASSLLAGEQFF.

The CDR3 here is CASSSMRGGLPGELFF. The CDR3 DNA is TGTGCCAGCAGCTCTATGCGGGGGGGCCTACCCGGGGAGCTGTTTTTT. The V call is TRBV9, the J call TRBJ2-2; TRBD2 matches 9 bases. The V gene's germline CDR1 is SGDLS and CDR2 YYNGEE. CDR3 length: 16 amino acids. V was clipped by 4 bases and J by 6 bases; unmatched bases: 10.

The V call is TRBV6-2 or TRBV6-3, the J call TRBJ2-5; D unclear. V lost 1 base to trimming and J lost 2 bases, with 11 bases between them. This CDR3 spans 15 amino acids. The germline V gene has CDR1 MNHEY and CDR2 SVGEGT. CDR3: CASSYWLAQQETQYF. In nucleotides, the CDR3 is TGTGCCAGCAGTTACTGGTTGGCCCAACAAGAGACCCAGTACTTC.

This clone is a singleton in its sample. J is TRBJ2-7 and V is TRBV29-1; TRBD2 aligns across 12 bases. The CDR3 is made up of 14 amino acids. From germline, CDR1 is SQVTM and CDR2 ANQGSEA. The junction had 9 bases not matched to a gene; V was cut back by 7 bases and J by 5 bases. CDR3: CSAKGLAGPHEQYF. In DNA form, the CDR3 reads TGCAGCGCGAAAGGACTAGCGGGGCCCCACGAGCAGTACTTC.

The chain employs TRBV6-1 and TRBJ2-7, with TRBD1 as a possible D gene (6 bases). Germline CDR1 and CDR2: MNHNS and SASEGT. The CDR3 is made up of 15 amino acids. Trimming stripped 1 base from V and 0 bases from J, with 10 bases between. In nucleotides, the CDR3 is TGTGCCAGCAGTGAAGGGACAGTGAGCTCCTACGAGCAGTACTTC. Translation: CASSEGTVSSYEQYF.

The genes are TRBV9 and TRBJ1-2; 10 positions match TRBD1. The CDR3 runs to 15 residues. The junction had 6 bases not matched to a gene; V was cut back by 3 bases and J by 4 bases. Germline CDR1 reads SGDLS; CDR2 reads YYNGEE. CDR3 nucleotide sequence: TGTGCCAGCAGCGGACCGGGACAGGGGATCTATGGCTACACCTTC. The encoded protein is CASSGPGQGIYGYTF. Full variable domain (missing parts from reference TRBV9 and TRBJ1-2): DSGVTQTPKHLITATGQRVTLRCSPRSGDLSVYWYQQSLDQGLQFLIQYYNGEERAKGNILERFSAQQFPDLHSELNLSSLELGDSALYFCASSGPGQGIYGYTFGSGTRLTVV.

This clone was recorded once. The genes are TRBV6-5 and TRBJ2-7, with 7 bases aligning to TRBD2. In germline, CDR1 is MNHEY, CDR2 SVGAGI. The CDR3 length is 13 residues. The trim removed 11 bases at V and 3 bases at J, leaving 10 bases unmatched. The CDR3 sequence: CAAGTIRDYEQYF. CDR3 DNA: TGTGCCGCAGGGACTATAAGGGACTACGAGCAGTACTTC.

The chain recombines TRBV19 with TRBJ1-5; D is undetermined. Trimming took 3 bases from V and 5 from J, leaving 11 bases between them. This CDR3 comprises 14 residues. The germline V gene has CDR1 LNHDA and CDR2 SQIVND (reference sequence). The CDR3 bases are TGTGCCAGTAGTATTAGCGGAGATGATCAGCCCCAGCATTTT. Protein product: CASSISGDDQPQHF.

This chain joins TRBV7-9 and TRBJ2-5; no definite D call. The CDR3 spans 12 residues. Trimming stripped 10 bases from V and 5 bases from J, with 14 bases between. From germline, CDR1 is SEHNR and CDR2 FQNEAQ (reference sequence). DNA for the CDR3: TGTGCCATCCTCACTGCATGGGAGACCCAGTACTTC. Translating it yields CAILTAWETQYF.

This clone was seen only a few times. The genes are TRBV27 and TRBJ2-2, with no clear D. CDR3 length: 12 residues. From germline, CDR1 is MNHEY and CDR2 SMNVEV (reference sequence). V lost 4 bases, J lost 6 bases, and 6 bases lay in between. Here the CDR3 DNA reads TGTGCCAGCAGTTCTCTATCCGGGGAGCTGTTTTTT. Its protein is CASSSLSGELFF.

V gene TRBV7-9 combines with J gene TRBJ2-7, with D perhaps TRBD1 (5 bases). The CDR3 is made up of 14 amino acids. CDR1 and CDR2 from the germline V gene are SEHNR and FQNEAQ (reference sequence). The V end lost 6 bases, the J end lost 2 bases, and 14 bases lay between the germline ends. The CDR3 region has the DNA TGTGCCAGCAGTAGTTGGCAGGACACCTACGAGCAGTACTTC. It specifies CASSSWQDTYEQYF.

In DNA form, the CDR3 reads TGTGCCAGCAGCTTGAGTCCAGGGGTGGTTCAGCCCCAGCATTTT. It yields the protein CASSLSPGVVQPQHF. V usage is TRBV5-6 and J usage is TRBJ1-5, with a possible D match to TRBD1 (6 bases). V was cut by 1 base and J by 6 bases, with 14 bases left in between. CDR1 and CDR2 (germline): SGHDT, YYEEEE. The CDR3 covers 15 residues. The whole variable domain, filled in from reference TRBV5-6 and TRBJ1-5, reads DAGVTQSPTHLIKTRGQQVTLRCSPKSGHDTVSWYQQALGQGPQFIFQYYEEEERQRGNFPDRFSGHQFPNYSSELNVNALLLGDSALYLCASSLSPGVVQPQHFGDGTRLSIL.

This chain connects TRBV7-9 to TRBJ2-7, with a weak D call TRBD2 (6 bases). This CDR3 is 13 amino acids long. V was shortened by 3 bases and J by 6 bases, with 12 bases between the two germline ends. Germline V gene lookup returns CDR1 SEHNR and CDR2 FQNEAQ (reference sequence). The CDR3 here is CASSLRWEVEQYF. CDR3 DNA sequence: TGTGCCAGCAGCTTGAGGTGGGAGGTCGAGCAGTACTTC.

This rearrangement joins TRBV5-6 to TRBJ2-7, with D possibly matching TRBD1 (6 bases). This CDR3 comprises 14 residues. Germline assignment: CDR1 SGHDT and CDR2 YYEEEE. Trimming removed 1 base from V and 1 base from J, with 9 bases in between. CDR3 sequence reads: CASSLSGQSYEQYF. DNA of the CDR3: TGTGCCAGCAGCTTGTCAGGACAGTCCTACGAGCAGTACTTC.

The gene calls are TRBV28 and TRBJ2-5; tentative D call: TRBD2 (6 bases). V lost 8 bases and J lost 0, with 16 bases in between. Looked up from germline, CDR1 is MDHEN and CDR2 is SYDVKM. The CDR3 length is 15 residues. The DNA for the CDR3 is TGTGCCAGCCAACATAGCGGAAGGTACCAAGAGACCCAGTACTTC. Encoded protein: CASQHSGRYQETQYF.

This clone was detected only once. The rearrangement links TRBV21-1 to TRBJ1-1; the listed D gene, TRBD1, was not tested against the DNA. TRBV21-1 is given as a pseudogene. The CDR3 spans 14 residues. The CDR3 DNA reads as TGTGCCAGCAGCACCAGGGTAGGGAACACTGAAGCTTTCTTT. Protein: CASSTRVGNTEAFF.

The chain has TRBV6-5 and TRBJ2-7, with D tentatively TRBD1 (5 bases). Germline V lookup: CDR1 MNHEY, CDR2 SVGAGI. V was shortened by 6 bases and J by 5 bases, with 20 bases between the two germline ends. CDR3 size: 15 residues. The CDR3 region is CASSLTSTRGNEQYF. Written as DNA, the CDR3 is TGTGCCAGCAGCCTTACGTCGACAAGGGGTAACGAGCAGTACTTC.

The chain employs TRBV4-2 and TRBJ2-7; 10 bases agree with TRBD2. The germline V gene encodes CDR1 LGHNA and CDR2 YNFKEQ. The V and J ends lost 1 base and 4 bases, in that order; junction bases with no gene match: 10. The CDR3 is 17 amino acids. The CDR3 loop reads CASSQVSGLADSYEQYF. Here the CDR3 DNA reads TGTGCCAGCAGCCAAGTTAGCGGACTAGCGGACTCTTACGAGCAGTACTTC.

This clone was counted a few times. The rearrangement links TRBV12-3 or TRBV12-4 to TRBJ2-4; D is uncertain. V dropped 2 bases and J dropped 3 bases, with 5 bases sitting between them. This CDR3 has 13 amino acids. Written as DNA, the CDR3 is TGTGCCAGCAGTTTAAGGAGCAAAAACATTCAGTACTTC. This sequence encodes CASSLRSKNIQYF.